The 26 T cell receptor beta chains below all came from one sample that was sequenced in a study of T cells in localized non-small cell lung cancer. Sequenced by immunoSEQ multiplex PCR; TCRdb stores in-frame clones only, minus some. Of about 40,000 clones in the sample, 75% to 95% were seen once. The sample in question was PBMCs, obtained before any cancer treatment. These receptors were obtained from a woman aged 40 to 75 with stage II lung adenocarcinoma.

DNA for the CDR3: TGTGCCAGCAGCTTGGCCCCCTACTCCTACGAGCAGTACTTC. Its protein product is CASSLAPYSYEQYF. J is TRBJ2-7 and V is TRBV5-6, with unresolved D. The CDR3 runs 14 residues. The germline CDR1 and CDR2 sequences are SGHDT and YYEEEE. Between the trimmed V and J ends, which lost 0 bases and 0 bases, there was a span of 7 bases.

The rearrangement joins TRBV5-4 to TRBJ2-5, with D possibly being TRBD1 or TRBD2 (5 bases each). V was cut by 5 bases and J by 5 bases, with 13 bases left in between. This CDR3 region has 13 residues. CDR1 is SGHNT and CDR2 is YYREEE in the germline V gene (reference sequence). CDR3 nucleotides: TGTGCCAGCAGTTCCGGGGACCGGGAGACCCAGTACTTC. Translation gives CASSSGDRETQYF. The entire variable domain, with the rest obtained from reference TRBV5-4 and TRBJ2-5, is as follows: ETGVTQSPTHLIKTRGQQVTLRCSSQSGHNTVSWYQQALGQGPQFIFQYYREEENGRGNFPPRFSGLQFPNYSSELNVNALELDDSALYLCASSSGDRETQYFGPGTRLLVL.

This chain joins TRBV6-1 and TRBJ1-5; the D is unclear. This CDR3 is built from 16 residues. The germline CDR1 and CDR2 sequences are MNHNS and SASEGT. Trimming shortened V by 4 bases and J by 5 bases, and 18 bases separated the two germline ends. CDR3 region: CASSVGLGTWDQPQHF. The CDR3 nucleotides read TGTGCCAGCAGTGTGGGTTTGGGTACCTGGGATCAGCCCCAGCATTTT.

The rearrangement joins TRBV19 to TRBJ2-7, with TRBD1 identical over 10 bases. The junction had 3 bases not matched to a gene; V was cut back by 9 bases and J by 1 base. There are 13 residues in the CDR3. The germline V gene has CDR1 LNHDA and CDR2 SQIVND (reference sequence). The CDR3 protein is CARGTGVSYEQYF. DNA for the CDR3: TGTGCCAGAGGGACAGGGGTGTCCTACGAGCAGTACTTC. Using reference TRBV19 and TRBJ2-7 for the parts outside the CDR3, the full variable domain is DGGITQSPKYLFRKEGQNVTLSCEQNLNHDAMYWYRQDPGQGLRLIYYSQIVNDFQKGDIAEGYSVSREKKESFPLTVTSAQKNPTAFYLCARGTGVSYEQYFGPGTRLTVT.

This clone was seen just once. This chain connects TRBV19 to TRBJ1-3; 8 bases are a match to TRBD1. CDR3 length: 15 residues. Germline V gives CDR1 LNHDA, CDR2 SQIVND (reference sequence). J lost 1 base, V lost 5 bases, and 4 bases had no gene match. CDR3: CASSPYRGSGNTIYF. The DNA of the CDR3 is TGTGCCAGTAGTCCGTACAGGGGGTCTGGAAACACCATATATTTT.

This chain's CDR3 is CASSQDRLAGPTTLDEQFF. CDR3 sequence (DNA): TGCGCCAGCAGCCAAGATCGACTAGCGGGACCGACCACCTTAGATGAGCAGTTCTTC. J is TRBJ2-1 and V is TRBV4-1; 11 positions agree with TRBD2. The CDR3 consists of 19 residues. From germline, CDR1 is MGHRA and CDR2 YSYEKL. J gave up 8 bases and V 0 bases, and 15 bases lay outside the gene matches.

This chain links TRBV7-9 with TRBJ1-3; D call uncertain. The V gene's germline CDR1 is SEHNR and CDR2 FQNEAQ (reference sequence). V shed 3 bases and J shed 1 base, with 7 bases lying between them. There are 14 residues in the CDR3. CDR3 loop: CASSLGGSGNTIYF. In nucleotides, the CDR3 is TGTGCCAGCAGCTTGGGAGGTTCTGGAAACACCATATATTTT. Full variable domain (outside the CDR3, taken from reference TRBV7-9 and TRBJ1-3): DTGVSQNPRHKITKRGQNVTFRCDPISEHNRLYWYRQTLGQGPEFLTYFQNEAQLEKSRLLSDRFSAERPKGSFSTLEIQRTEQGDSAMYLCASSLGGSGNTIYFGEGSWLTVV.

V and J are TRBV15 and TRBJ1-1, with 9 bases matching TRBD1. The CDR3 is 16 residues long. The V segment lost 3 bases and the J segment 4 bases; nucleotides outside the gene matches: 9. Germline loops: CDR1 LNHNV, CDR2 YYDKDF (reference sequence). CDR3 in amino acids: CATSSGGQGRSTEAFF. CDR3 sequence (DNA): TGTGCCACCAGCAGTGGCGGACAGGGGAGAAGCACTGAAGCTTTCTTT.

The count of this clone is one. The chain uses TRBV6-5 and TRBJ1-2, with 8 positions matching TRBD1. The junction had 5 bases not matched to a gene; V was cut back by 5 bases and J by 3 bases. This CDR3 region has 14 residues. CDR1 MNHEY and CDR2 SVGAGI come from the germline V gene. The DNA of the CDR3 is TGTGCCAGCAGTGGGACAGGAGGGGACTATGGCTACACCTTC. Its translation is CASSGTGGDYGYTF.

The rearrangement uses TRBV11-3 and TRBJ2-2; 8 bases are a match to TRBD2. The CDR3 covers 17 residues. Germline V gene data show CDR1 as SGHNT and CDR2 as YENEEA. The V and J ends lost 5 bases and 5 bases, in that order; junction bases with no gene match: 13. DNA for the CDR3: TGTGCCAGCAGCCTCCGACCCGGGAGGGGCGGGACCGGGGAGCTGTTTTTT. Translating gives CASSLRPGRGGTGELFF.

The chain carries TRBV6-4 and TRBJ2-5; 10 bases are shared with TRBD1. Germline loops: CDR1 MRHNA, CDR2 SNTAGT. The ends lost 6 bases at V and 3 bases at J; junction bases unmatched: 7. The CDR3 is 15 amino acids. Written as DNA, the CDR3 is TGTGCCAGCAGACCGACAGGGGGCGTCAAAGAGACCCAGTACTTC. Translated, it gives CASRPTGGVKETQYF.

This clone is a singleton in its sample. The gene calls are TRBV5-6 and TRBJ2-2; no clear D. The CDR3 extends over 13 amino acids. Germline V gives CDR1 SGHDT, CDR2 YYEEEE. The ends were cut back, 1 base at V and 7 bases at J, with 8 bases in the middle. The CDR3 loop reads CASSLRLIGELFF. CDR3 nucleotides: TGTGCCAGCAGCTTGAGGCTGATCGGGGAGCTGTTTTTT.

The rearrangement uses TRBV7-9 and TRBJ1-6; TRBD1 might be the D (6 bases). CDR3 length: 15 residues. V was pared by 1 base and J by 5 bases, with 9 bases between. Germline V gene lookup returns CDR1 SEHNR and CDR2 FQNEAQ (reference sequence). The CDR3 loop is CASSLEGQDNSPLHF. As DNA, the CDR3 is TGTGCCAGCAGCTTAGAGGGACAAGATAATTCACCCCTCCACTTT.

The rearrangement joins TRBV5-8 to TRBJ2-6, with D possibly being TRBD1 (6 bases). V shed 4 bases and J shed 0 bases, with 14 bases lying between them. The CDR3 sequence is 17 residues long. Germline V gene data show CDR1 as SGHTS and CDR2 as YDEGEE. The CDR3 DNA reads TGTGCCAGCAGCATCTACAGGGTAAACTCTGGGGCCAACGTCCTGACTTTC. This translates into CASSIYRVNSGANVLTF.

This clone was counted a single time. The genes are TRBV5-1 and TRBJ1-1; a weak D match, TRBD1 (5 bases). The CDR3 has 15 residues. CDR1 and CDR2 (germline): SGHRS, YFSETQ. Trimming left V 0 bases short and J 4 bases short, with 13 bases between. The CDR3 reads CASSLDIREATEAFF. In nucleotides, the CDR3 is TGCGCCAGCAGCTTGGATATCAGGGAGGCCACTGAAGCTTTCTTT.

A single count supports this clone. The chain has TRBV19 and TRBJ1-2; D may be TRBD1 (5 bases). Trimming removed 0 bases from V and 0 bases from J, with 17 bases in between. Looked up from germline, CDR1 is LNHDA and CDR2 is SQIVND (reference sequence). The CDR3 has 18 residues. CDR3 in amino acids: CASSIDVYRQITNYGYTF. The CDR3 DNA is TGTGCCAGTAGTATAGATGTTTATCGACAGATCACTAACTATGGCTACACCTTC. The full variable domain, rest sourced from reference TRBV19 and TRBJ1-2, is DGGITQSPKYLFRKEGQNVTLSCEQNLNHDAMYWYRQDPGQGLRLIYYSQIVNDFQKGDIAEGYSVSREKKESFPLTVTSAQKNPTAFYLCASSIDVYRQITNYGYTFGSGTRLTVV.

The gene calls are TRBV28 and TRBJ2-5; no reliable D call. This CDR3 is built from 13 residues. CDR1 and CDR2 from the germline V gene are MDHEN and SYDVKM. V was pared by 2 bases and J by 2 bases, with 6 bases between. CDR3 in amino acids: CASSLPEQETQYF. The CDR3, as DNA: TGTGCCAGCAGTTTACCAGAACAAGAGACCCAGTACTTC. Drawing the rest from reference TRBV28 and TRBJ2-5, the complete variable domain is DVKVTQSSRYLVKRTGEKVFLECVQDMDHENMFWYRQDPGLGLRLIYFSYDVKMKEKGDIPEGYSVSREKKERFSLILESASTNQTSMYLCASSLPEQETQYFGPGTRLLVL.

The table lists this clone with a count of one. J is TRBJ1-4 and V is TRBV21-1. TRBV21-1 is a pseudogene locus. The length of the CDR3 is 16 residues. CDR3 in amino acids: CASSGPPGRDNEKLFF. The CDR3 DNA reads TGTGCCAGCAGCGGACCGCCGGGACGGGATAATGAAAAACTGTTTTTT.

This chain connects TRBV5-1 to TRBJ2-2; the D gene is possibly TRBD2 (6 bases). The germline V gene has CDR1 SGHRS and CDR2 YFSETQ. The CDR3 sequence is 14 residues long. The V end was cut by 0 bases, the J end by 6 bases, with 9 bases between. The CDR3 region is CASSLGGTSGELFF. The CDR3 DNA sequence: TGCGCCAGCAGCTTGGGCGGGACGTCCGGGGAGCTGTTTTTT.

This clone was picked up one time. V is TRBV7-8 and J is TRBJ1-5, with D unresolved. The CDR3 contains 13 residues. Trimming removed 0 bases at V and 7 bases at J, with 7 bases between. CDR1 is SGHVS, CDR2 FQNEAQ, per germline. The CDR3 sequence: CASSLAKRQPQHF. CDR3 sequence (DNA): TGTGCCAGCAGCTTAGCGAAGAGGCAGCCCCAGCATTTT.

The rearrangement uses TRBV10-1 and TRBJ2-4; D gene uncertain. Germline V gene sequence: CDR1 WNHNN, CDR2 SYGVQD (reference sequence). Trimming took off 10 bases at V and 0 bases at J, with 13 bases between the two ends. The CDR3 has 14 amino acids. CDR3: CAIPRLLAKNIQYF. The CDR3 nucleotides are TGCGCCATCCCGAGGCTCCTAGCCAAAAACATTCAGTACTTC.

CDR3 residues: CASRNKQGAPGYTF. The CDR3 DNA sequence: TGCGCCAGCAGAAACAAACAGGGGGCGCCTGGCTACACCTTC. The J gene is TRBJ1-2, the V gene TRBV10-2, with 9 positions matching TRBD1. V was clipped by 6 bases and J by 7 bases; unmatched bases: 9. Germline V gives CDR1 WSHSY, CDR2 SAAADI. This CDR3 region has 14 residues.

The chain carries TRBV5-4 and TRBJ2-1; 9 positions match TRBD2. This CDR3 has 14 amino acids. The junction had 4 bases not matched to a gene; V was cut back by 3 bases and J by 6 bases. The germline CDR1 and CDR2 sequences are SGHNT and YYREEE (reference sequence). The CDR3 DNA is TGTGCCAGCAGCTCGCTGACTAGCGGCAATGAGCAGTTCTTC. Protein product: CASSSLTSGNEQFF.

This clone came up once. The chain links TRBV6-6 to TRBJ2-2; TRBD2 is a possible D gene (5 bases). The V gene's germline CDR1 is MNHNY and CDR2 SVGAGI (reference sequence). This CDR3 contains 16 residues. Trimming took off 0 bases at V and 8 bases at J, with 16 bases between the two ends. The CDR3 DNA reads as TGTGCCAGCAGTTACTCGGCAAGGAGAGGGAGAGGGGAGCTGTTTTTT. The encoded protein is CASSYSARRGRGELFF.

V is TRBV2 and J is TRBJ2-3, with D maybe TRBD1 (5 bases). The V end lost 3 bases, the J end lost 1 base, and 11 bases lay between the germline ends. The CDR3 spans 15 residues. The V gene's germline CDR1 is SNHLY and CDR2 FYNNEI. The CDR3 bases are TGTGCCAGCAGTGACATGTGGGGCCGCACAGATACGCAGTATTTT. Its translation is CASSDMWGRTDTQYF.

V usage is TRBV6-1 and J usage is TRBJ2-5; D possibly corresponds to TRBD2 (6 bases). The length of the CDR3 is 14 residues. Between the trimmed V and J ends, which lost 0 bases and 5 bases, there was a span of 10 bases. Germline V gene lookup returns CDR1 MNHNS and CDR2 SASEGT. The CDR3, as DNA: TGTGCCAGCAGTGAAGCGTATGGGGGGGAGACCCAGTACTTC. Translating it yields CASSEAYGGETQYF.